The 16 T cell receptor beta chains below all came from one sample that was sequenced in a study of spatial heterogeneity in lung cancer. TCRdb analysed the 5' RACE reads with MiXCR anew, one entry per CDR3 protein. The sample includes about 26,000 distinct CDR3 sequences, roughly 13% seen only once; the top ten take approximately 25%. Time point of the sample: sample taken at primary tumor resection. Whole RNA from tumor, nontumor lung or frozen PBMC was sequenced unsorted. The material sequenced was PBMCs, taken at surgery. Receptors were obtained from a female donor with early-stage non-small cell lung cancer.

This clonotype was seen at least ten times. The J gene is TRBJ2-7, the V gene TRBV5-1; 7 nucleotides match TRBD2. With 0 bases clipped from V and 4 bases from J, the junction kept 10 bases outside the gene matches. This CDR3 is 16 amino acids long. Per the germline V gene, CDR1 is SGHRS and CDR2 is YFSETQ. The CDR3 DNA reads TGCGCCAGCAGCTTGGCCTCGTGGACTAGAATATACGAGCAGTACTTC. Translating gives CASSLASWTRIYEQYF.

The chain combines TRBV27 with TRBJ1-1, with D tentatively TRBD1 (6 bases). The CDR3 has 15 amino acids. Trimming shortened V by 6 bases and J by 0 bases, and 14 bases separated the two germline ends. Looked up from germline, CDR1 is MNHEY and CDR2 is SMNVEV (reference sequence). The CDR3 sequence: CASRRTEGVNTEAFF. As DNA, the CDR3 is TGTGCCAGCAGACGGACAGAGGGGGTGAACACTGAAGCTTTCTTT.

This clonotype showed up many times. The rearrangement joins TRBV12-3 or TRBV12-4 to TRBJ2-6; D possibly corresponds to TRBD1 (6 bases). This CDR3 region has 15 residues. The V end lost 3 bases, the J end lost 4 bases, and 10 bases lay between the germline ends. The CDR3 reads CASSFYRAGANVLTF. CDR3 bases: TGTGCCAGCAGTTTCTACAGGGCAGGGGCCAACGTCCTGACTTTC.

Turning to this clonotype: Just one base apart from a much larger clone, this may be a read error. The V and J genes are TRBV5-4 and TRBJ1-6; D ambiguous. CDR1 is SGHNT, CDR2 YYREEE, per germline (reference sequence). This CDR3 comprises 15 residues. The V gene lost 9 bases and the J gene lost 0 bases, with 13 bases spanning the gap. CDR3 coding DNA: TGTGCCAACAGATCGGGAAGCTCCTATAATTCACCCCTCCACTTT. Protein product: CANRSGSSYNSPLHF.

This clonotype came up a few times. The chain couples TRBV28 to TRBJ2-7, with D possibly being TRBD2 (6 bases). The V gene lost 6 bases and the J gene lost 6 bases, with 21 bases spanning the gap. This CDR3 has 15 residues. CDR1 and CDR2 (germline): MDHEN, SYDVKM. DNA for the CDR3: TGTGCCAGCAGACCCCCTTGGGGGGTCGAGGTCGAGCAGTACTTC. Its protein product is CASRPPWGVEVEQYF. Supplemented by reference TRBV28 and TRBJ2-7, the full variable domain reads DVKVTQSSRYLVKRTGEKVFLECVQDMDHENMFWYRQDPGLGLRLIYFSYDVKMKEKGDIPEGYSVSREKKERFSLILESASTNQTSMYLCASRPPWGVEVEQYFGPGTRLTVT.

The CDR3 coding sequence is TGTGCCAGCAGTTACGGGCGGCCCTCCTACAATGAGCAGTTCTTC. Translated, it gives CASSYGRPSYNEQFF. The chain uses TRBV6-2 or TRBV6-3 and TRBJ2-1; D unclear. The length of the CDR3 is 15 residues. Trimming pared 2 bases from V and 0 bases from J, leaving 8 bases between. Germline values: CDR1 MNHEY, CDR2 SVGEGT.

The chain links TRBV29-1 to TRBJ2-3; D uncertain. With 7 bases removed from V and 1 base from J, the gap between germline ends came to 3 bases. The length of the CDR3 is 10 residues. Germline CDR1 SQVTM, CDR2 ANQGSEA. DNA for the CDR3: TGCAGCGGGGGCACAGATACGCAGTATTTT. Its translation is CSGGTDTQYF.

This clonotype was recorded many times. The rearrangement joins TRBV20-1 to TRBJ2-7, with D maybe TRBD2 (7 bases). Per germline, CDR1 DFQATT and CDR2 SNEGSKA (reference sequence). V lost 1 base, J lost 6 bases, and 13 bases lay in between. The CDR3 contains 13 residues. CDR3 nucleotide sequence: TGCAGTGCTAGAGTGGCGGGGGCCGGCGAGCAGTACTTC. Translating it yields CSARVAGAGEQYF.

The chain has TRBV4-1 and TRBJ2-1; D remains ambiguous. Per germline, CDR1 MGHRA and CDR2 YSYEKL. Trimming left V 0 bases short and J 8 bases short, with 20 bases between. The CDR3 runs to 17 residues. The CDR3 nucleotides are TGCGCCAGCAGCCAAGATCGGAGAGGTTTAGGAAGCGATGAGCAGTTCTTC. It translates to CASSQDRRGLGSDEQFF.

This clonotype was counted many times. This sequence joins TRBV6-2 or TRBV6-3 and TRBJ2-5; D is ambiguous. CDR3 length: 15 amino acids. V lost 4 bases and J 4 bases, leaving 16 bases between the germline ends. The germline V gene encodes CDR1 MNHEY and CDR2 SVGEGT. CDR3 region: CASSSSGGWIETQYF. CDR3 bases: TGTGCCAGCAGTTCCTCGGGCGGCTGGATAGAGACCCAGTACTTC.

In this sample, this clonotype turned up a few times. This chain connects TRBV6-1 to TRBJ2-1, with 13 nucleotides matching TRBD2. Germline loops: CDR1 MNHNS, CDR2 SASEGT. Trimming at V came to 1 base and at J to 6 bases, leaving 0 bases not matched to a gene. There are 15 residues in the CDR3. CDR3 coding DNA: TGTGCCAGCAGTGAAGGGACTAGCGGGAGCAATGAGCAGTTCTTC. It is translated as CASSEGTSGSNEQFF.

The gene calls are TRBV7-2 and TRBJ2-4, with unresolved D. V lost 5 bases and J lost 8, with 7 bases in between. CDR1 is SGHTA and CDR2 is FQGNSA in the germline V gene. The CDR3 totals 11 residues. CDR3 in DNA: TGTGCCAGCAGCCCGCAGGACATTCAGTACTTC. Translated: CASSPQDIQYF.

This clonotype has at least ten counts. The rearrangement links TRBV7-2 to TRBJ2-7, with 10 bases matching TRBD2. Germline CDR1 SGHTA, CDR2 FQGNSA. The ends lost 1 base at V and 3 bases at J; junction bases unmatched: 6. The CDR3 contains 16 residues. CDR3 loop: CASSLEGTSAYYEQYF. The CDR3 DNA reads as TGTGCCAGCAGCTTAGAAGGGACTAGCGCGTACTACGAGCAGTACTTC.

The chain employs TRBV15 and TRBJ2-7, with TRBD1 matching over 9 bases. The germline V gene encodes CDR1 LNHNV and CDR2 YYDKDF (reference sequence). Trimming at V came to 8 bases and at J to 2 bases, leaving 7 bases not matched to a gene. This CDR3 region has 14 residues. Here the CDR3 reads CATGAGTGTYEQYF. The CDR3 coding sequence is TGTGCCACCGGAGCCGGGACAGGGACCTACGAGCAGTACTTC.

This clonotype was counted many times. The V and J genes are TRBV7-8 and TRBJ2-2; D not resolved. V was trimmed by 5 bases and J by 4 bases, leaving 8 bases between them. CDR1 and CDR2 from the germline V gene are SGHVS and FQNEAQ. This CDR3 is built from 13 residues. DNA of the CDR3: TGTGCCAGCAGCCCGTGGACCACCGGGGAGCTGTTTTTT. Its translation is CASSPWTTGELFF.

This clonotype was detected ten times or more. The V gene is TRBV29-1, the J gene TRBJ1-1; D uncertain. CDR1 and CDR2 (germline): SQVTM, ANQGSEA. The CDR3 totals 11 residues. V lost 3 bases to trimming and J lost 3 bases, with 5 bases between them. Here the CDR3 reads CSVEPYTEAFF. The CDR3 coding sequence is TGCAGCGTTGAGCCCTACACTGAAGCTTTCTTT.